This entry describes one T cell receptor (beta chain). These data belong to a study of T cells expressing NK-cell markers. TCRdb re-called the 5' RACE reads; every CDR3 protein appears as one record, without DNA. This specimen shows around 7,500 distinct CDR3 sequences; the ten leading clones hold around 9.3%. The sequence was collected from a young man in good health. Sequenced: blood T cells: a sorted CD56 or NKG2C T cell subset, CD4+ or CD8+ T cells, or bulk PBMC T cells (not recorded which).

This chain's CDR3 is CASSLSSGQTGTQYF. The chain uses TRBV5-1 and TRBJ2-5; the D call of TRBD2 rests on TCRdb alone, since no DNA is present to check it. The CDR3 has 15 amino acids. Germline lookup yields CDR1 SGHRS and CDR2 YFSETQ.